This TCR beta chain was profiled in a study of blood T cell repertoires in COVID-19. On the study more broadly: COVID-19 samples, acute and convalescent, were from the United States, Italy and Spain. T cells, B-cell-depleted T cells, or PBMCs provided the cDNA or gDNA that served as material.

The CDR3 extends over 13 amino acids. Between the trimmed V and J ends, which lost 1 base and 8 bases, there was a span of 11 bases. Germline-derived CDR1 and CDR2 are SGHDN and FVKESK. In the authors' methods: Cell counts per sample came from amplifying reference gene primers. Clones were read by immunoSEQ multiplex PCR, and TCRdb kept only the in-frame ones, dropping some. V, J and clone size are taken as reported in that table, and D and trimming were inferred from the DNA itself. Here the sample spans 85,000 to 110,000 clones, 89% being singletons. The sample taken for sequencing was peripheral blood. V is TRBV14 and J is TRBJ1-2; no reliable D call. The clonotype was recovered from a woman aged 60-75 years with acute or convalescent COVID-19. CDR3 sequence reads: CASSQGGPGGYTF. For the CDR3, the DNA is TGTGCCAGCAGCCAAGGAGGGCCCGGAGGCTACACCTTC.